Each of the 7 T cell receptor beta chains below was sequenced from the same sample in a study of T cell responses to AZD1222 COVID-19 vaccine. Using immunoSEQ multiplex PCR, the repertoire was profiled, and TCRdb retains in-frame clones only, with some absent. The sample carries about 120,000 clones, approximately 89% recorded once. This sample comprised peripheral blood, obtained on day 0 of AZD1222 vaccination. The receptors come from an adult in good health.

This clone was detected only once. The V call is TRBV19, the J call TRBJ1-3; D gene uncertain. Germline lookup yields CDR1 LNHDA and CDR2 SQIVND (reference sequence). The V end was cut by 9 bases, the J end by 2 bases, with 11 bases between. The CDR3 extends over 13 amino acids. DNA for the CDR3: TGTGCCAGCGCGAGGTGGCCTGGAAACACCATATATTTT. It is translated as CASARWPGNTIYF. Full variable domain (outside the CDR3, taken from reference TRBV19 and TRBJ1-3): DGGITQSPKYLFRKEGQNVTLSCEQNLNHDAMYWYRQDPGQGLRLIYYSQIVNDFQKGDIAEGYSVSREKKESFPLTVTSAQKNPTAFYLCASARWPGNTIYFGEGSWLTVV.

The rearrangement uses TRBV5-1 and TRBJ1-4; 10 bases align to TRBD1. V was pared by 3 bases and J by 8 bases, with 4 bases of the junction left unmatched. This CDR3 comprises 14 residues. Germline values: CDR1 SGHRS, CDR2 YFSETQ. The CDR3 bases are TGCGCCAGCAGCTCGGACAGGGGGTACGAAAAACTGTTTTTT. Translating it yields CASSSDRGYEKLFF. Using reference TRBV5-1 and TRBJ1-4 for the parts outside the CDR3, the full variable domain is KAGVTQTPRYLIKTRGQQVTLSCSPISGHRSVSWYQQTPGQGLQFLFEYFSETQRNKGNFPGRFSGRQFSNSRSEMNVSTLELGDSALYLCASSSDRGYEKLFFGSGTQLSVL.

The V call is TRBV7-3, the J call TRBJ2-3; no reliable D call. Per germline, CDR1 SGHTA and CDR2 FQGTGA. The CDR3 is made up of 13 amino acids. Trimming removed 4 bases from V and 7 bases from J, with 12 bases in between. The CDR3 reads CASSSRTQNTQYF. The DNA for the CDR3 is TGTGCCAGCAGCTCCAGGACGCAAAATACGCAGTATTTT.

V and J are TRBV6-5 and TRBJ1-1; possible D gene TRBD1, 5 bases. Germline lookup yields CDR1 MNHEY and CDR2 SVGAGI. The CDR3 sequence is 13 residues long. Trimming stripped 7 bases from V and 1 base from J, with 10 bases between. This CDR3 reads CASTQTGNTEAFF. CDR3 bases: TGTGCCAGCACACAAACAGGGAACACTGAAGCTTTCTTT.

The chain links TRBV21-1 to TRBJ1-6; TRBD1 was called by the table and not checked on the DNA. TRBV21-1 is shown as a pseudogene. CDR3 size: 16 residues. Written as DNA, the CDR3 is TGTGCCAGCAGCAAACTCTGGACAGGGTGGGTTTCACCCCTCCACTTT. Translated, it gives CASSKLWTGWVSPLHF.

CDR3 bases: TGCGCCAGCAGCTTGGGGGGGGCGCAGACTGAAGCTTTCTTT. It translates to CASSLGGAQTEAFF. The rearrangement joins TRBV5-1 to TRBJ1-1; D possibly corresponds to TRBD1 (6 bases). The CDR3 runs to 14 residues. V lost 0 bases and J lost 5, with 11 bases in between. Germline CDR1 is SGHRS and CDR2 is YFSETQ.

V usage is TRBV13 and J usage is TRBJ2-1; D might be TRBD2 (7 bases). The germline V gene encodes CDR1 PRHDT and CDR2 FYEKMQ (reference sequence). The CDR3 spans 16 residues. V was shortened by 6 bases and J by 2 bases, with 17 bases between the two germline ends. CDR3 amino acids: CASRTSARGPYNEQFF. In DNA, the CDR3 is TGTGCCAGCAGAACATCAGCGCGGGGGCCCTACAATGAGCAGTTCTTC.